A selection of T cell receptor beta chains follows, all from one sample in a study of T-cell memory formation after mild COVID-19. TCRdb independently ran MiXCR on the 5' RACE reads; one entry per CDR3 protein. The data contain 400,000 to 500,000 distinct CDR3 sequences, around 19% of them seen just once; the ten biggest clones take up about 8.8%. The specimen sequenced was PBMCs or a T cell subset sorted from them (not recorded which). Receptors were obtained from an adult woman who had mild COVID-19 (a few samples of this study predate the infection). Cell type and time point are not known. CDR3s include the opening cysteine and the closing phenylalanine or tryptophan. A D gene is named only where the DNA matches it firmly. A clone size is listed for some rows: how often the clone was seen (once, few, many), or a class if it is expanded.

>few|TRBV20-1|TRBD2|TRBJ2-3
TGCAGTGCCCGATACGGGACTAGCGGTAGGGATACGCAGTATTTT
CSARYGTSGRDTQYF
>-|TRBV7-9|-|TRBJ2-6
TGTGCCAGCAAGTTGGGGACGGACTTCTCTGGGGCCAACGTCCTGACTTTC
CASKLGTDFSGANVLTF
>-|TRBV3-1|TRBD1|TRBJ2-2
TGTGCCAGCAGCCTAGCGCAGGGGGCGAACACCGGGGAGCTGTTTTTT
CASSLAQGANTGELFF
>few|TRBV6-4|TRBD2|TRBJ2-2
TGTGCCAGCAGTGAGACTAGCACGAACACCGGGGAGCTGTTTTTT
CASSETSTNTGELFF
>-|TRBV4-1|-|TRBJ1-1
TGCGCCAGCAGCCATCAGCAGGGGACTGAAGCTTTCTTT
CASSHQQGTEAFF
>many|TRBV29-1|TRBD1|TRBJ2-1
TGCAGTTTTAACCCGGGACAGGTCTACAATGAGCAGTTCTTC
CSFNPGQVYNEQFF
>-|TRBV12-3/TRBV12-4|TRBD2|TRBJ2-1
TGTGCCAGCACCCCGGGAGCGGGAGTGCATGAGCAGTTCTTC
CASTPGAGVHEQFF
>few|TRBV6-6|TRBD2|TRBJ2-3
TGTGCCAGCAGTTACTCTTGGGGGACTAGCGGGGGGACCACAGATACGCAGTATTTT
CASSYSWGTSGGTTDTQYF
>-|TRBV7-2|TRBD1|TRBJ2-3
TGTGCCAGCAGCTTACTCCCCCAGGGGGCAGATACGCAGTATTTT
CASSLLPQGADTQYF
>-|TRBV7-9|TRBD1|TRBJ2-1
TGTGCCAGCAGCTTCCCGGGACAGGCCTACAATGAGCAGTTCTTC
CASSFPGQAYNEQFF
>-|TRBV27|TRBD2|TRBJ2-1
TGTGCCAGCAGTTTGAGACGGGAGGGCGCGTACAATGAGCAGTTCTTC
CASSLRREGAYNEQFF
>-|TRBV2|TRBD1|TRBJ2-7
TGTGCCAGCAGCCGGACAGGGGTGGACGAGCAGTACTTC
CASSRTGVDEQYF
>-|TRBV12-3/TRBV12-4|-|TRBJ1-1
TGTGCCAGCACCCGAGGGACGGCTGAAGCTTTCTTT
CASTRGTAEAFF
>few|TRBV7-2|-|TRBJ2-1
TGTGCCAGCAGCTTAAACAGGGTAGGTTCGATCGGGCAGTTCTTC
CASSLNRVGSIGQFF
>-|TRBV6-2/TRBV6-3|-|TRBJ1-1
TGTGCCAGCAGTGCCAACAGGGTTGACCCTGAAGCTTTCTTT
CASSANRVDPEAFF
>-|TRBV5-1|-|TRBJ2-5
TGCGCCAGCAGCTTGGATGTGGAACAAGAGACCCAGTACTTC
CASSLDVEQETQYF
>-|TRBV6-5|TRBD1|TRBJ1-2
TGTGCCAGCAGTTATGCCTCCCGGGACAGGGTTAGAAGGGGTTATGGCTACACCTTC
CASSYASRDRVRRGYGYTF
>-|TRBV30|-|TRBJ1-2
TGTGCCTGGAGCGAAACCAGGGGAAATGGCTACACCTTC
CAWSETRGNGYTF
>-|TRBV9|-|TRBJ1-1
TGTGCCAGCAGCGCGGACGTGTGGACTGAAGCTTTCTTT
CASSADVWTEAFF
>-|TRBV20-1|-|TRBJ1-3
TGCAGTGCTAGAGCCCCGGACGGCTCTGGAAACACCATATATTTT
CSARAPDGSGNTIYF
>few|TRBV6-4|-|TRBJ2-2
TGTGCCAGCAGTGACTCCCGGGGCGGGGAGCTGTTTTTT
CASSDSRGGELFF
>-|TRBV19|-|TRBJ1-6
TGTGCCAGTAGTGCCGACAGCGGAAATTCACCCCTCCACTTT
CASSADSGNSPLHF
>-|TRBV30|-|TRBJ1-1
TGTGCCTGGAGTGACGGGAACACTGAAGCTTTCTTT
CAWSDGNTEAFF
>many|TRBV18|-|TRBJ1-5
TGTGCCAGCTCACCGGGGGGCGGTCAGCCCCAGCATTTT
CASSPGGGQPQHF
>-|TRBV7-9|-|TRBJ2-2
TGTGCCAGCAGCTTAGGTCTCGGGGAGCTGTTTTTT
CASSLGLGELFF
>-|TRBV24-1|TRBD1|TRBJ2-7
TGTGCCACCAGTGGACCGGGACAGGGGAGCGAGCAGTACTTC
CATSGPGQGSEQYF
>few|TRBV19|-|TRBJ2-7
TGTGCCAGTAGTATATCCGTTACCTACGAGCAGTACTTC
CASSISVTYEQYF
>-|TRBV5-1|-|TRBJ2-1
TGCGCCAGCAGCTTGGAGTCTAGCTGGGAGCAGTTCTTC
CASSLESSWEQFF
>few|TRBV5-6|TRBD1|TRBJ2-5
TGTGCCAGCAGCTTGGCCGTAGGGACAGGGTATGAGACCCAGTACTTC
CASSLAVGTGYETQYF
>few|TRBV7-9|-|TRBJ2-1
TGTGCCAGCAGCCCCGGAGTCGGCTACAATGAGCAGTTCTTC
CASSPGVGYNEQFF
>few|TRBV9|-|TRBJ2-2
TGTGCCAGCAGCGTAGTAGGGAACACCGGGGAGCTGTTTTTT
CASSVVGNTGELFF
>-|TRBV18|TRBD1|TRBJ1-5
TGTGCCAGCTCGGCCACAGGGGGCATCAATCAGCCCCAGCATTTT
CASSATGGINQPQHF
>many|TRBV5-1|-|TRBJ2-5
TGCGCCAGCAGCCGATCCCGCGGACTGTTTGGGAATATGCAAGAGACCCAGTACTTC
CASSRSRGLFGNMQETQYF
>-|TRBV5-6|-|TRBJ2-3
TGTGCCAGCAGCTTGAATCAGGTCCCTTGGTCGCAGTATTTT
CASSLNQVPWSQYF
>-|TRBV14|-|TRBJ2-7
TGTGCCAGCAGCCCTAAGTTGGTATTTGGCCGGGTTCCCGACCTTTACGAGCAGTACTTC
CASSPKLVFGRVPDLYEQYF
>few|TRBV12-3/TRBV12-4|-|TRBJ2-4
TGTGCCAGCGGACTAACTACATCCAAGAACATTCAGTACTTC
CASGLTTSKNIQYF
>many|TRBV7-6|-|TRBJ2-3
TGTGCCAGCAGCCCAGGGCCCGCAGATACGCAGTATTTT
CASSPGPADTQYF
>few|TRBV6-5|TRBD2|TRBJ2-7
TGTGCCAGCAGTTACAGTCGGCTAGCGGAGGGGCCCTACGAGCAGTACTTC
CASSYSRLAEGPYEQYF
>-|TRBV7-7|-|TRBJ2-1
TGTGCTAGCAGCTTAGAAGTGGGGCAAAATGAGCAGTTCTTC
CASSLEVGQNEQFF
>-|TRBV7-8|-|TRBJ2-2
TGTGCCAGCAGCTTAGAGCGACTAGTACTCCGGGAGCTGTTTTTT
CASSLERLVLRELFF
>-|TRBV30|TRBD2|TRBJ2-7
TGTGCCTGGAGTGCTTATCGACTAGCGGGGGGAAGATACGAGCAGTACTTC
CAWSAYRLAGGRYEQYF
>-|TRBV29-1|-|TRBJ1-1
TGCAGCGTTGAAGGCAGGAACACTGAAGCTTTCTTT
CSVEGRNTEAFF
>-|TRBV3-1|-|TRBJ1-5
TGTGCCAGCAGCCCCACCCCGGTGCTGGGCAATCAGCCCCAGCATTTT
CASSPTPVLGNQPQHF
>few|TRBV15|TRBD2|TRBJ2-7
TGTGCCACCAGTCGCATTCAACTAGCGGGAGGGGTCGGTTCCAACGAGCAGTACTTC
CATSRIQLAGGVGSNEQYF
>-|TRBV5-6|-|TRBJ2-7
TGTGCCAGCAGCTTGTTTGGGGCCGGCGAGCAGTACTTC
CASSLFGAGEQYF
>few|TRBV7-8|-|TRBJ2-3
TGTGCCAGCAGCTTAGAACTAAGGGACCCGCAGTATTTT
CASSLELRDPQYF
>few|TRBV12-3/TRBV12-4|TRBD1|TRBJ1-6
TGTGCCAGCAGGCCCGGGACAGGATATAATTCACCCCTCCACTTT
CASRPGTGYNSPLHF
>-|TRBV12-3/TRBV12-4|-|TRBJ1-2
TGTGCCAGCAGTCAGTACCCGAACCCCCCCCATGGCTACACCTTC
CASSQYPNPPHGYTF
>few|TRBV30|-|TRBJ1-3
TGTGCCTGGAGTGTTACACCCTACTCTGGAAACACCATATATTTT
CAWSVTPYSGNTIYF
>few|TRBV27|TRBD1|TRBJ2-7
TGTGCCAGCAGCCAGAAATATACCGGGACAGGGATATACGAGCAGTACTTC
CASSQKYTGTGIYEQYF
>-|TRBV24-1|TRBD1|TRBJ1-4
TGTGCCACCAGTGAGCCCCCAGGGGACAGGGGTGAAAAACTGTTTTTT
CATSEPPGDRGEKLFF